This T cell receptor (beta chain) stems from a study of vaccination and CD4 T cells after COVID-19. Study-wide context: The authors exposed cells to overlapping spike peptides derived from SARS-CoV-2, HCoV-NL63, HCoV-OC43 and HCoV-229E.

Germline CDR1 and CDR2: GTSNPN and SVGIG (reference sequence). CDR3 length: 15 amino acids. The V gene lost 3 bases and the J gene lost 1 base, with 15 bases spanning the gap. Treatment meaning: approximately nine-day PBMC culture with coronavirus spike peptide pools or control peptides (ViraFEST assay). Notes on the study in general: Within convalescent individuals, 304 out of 307 vaccine-specific clones proved to be spike mono-reactive.

Sequencing of the DNA from cultured CD4+ T cells was carried out with the Oncomine TCR Beta short-read assay. Via MiXCR, TCRdb re-called the PCR reads, giving one row per CDR3 protein. Among about 12,000 distinct CDR3 sequences listed, 30% to 35% were seen once. This clonotype was detected a few times. Its target is unknown. This material consisted of CD4+ T cells from blood, cultured in vitro, taken before SARS-CoV-2 vaccination. The rearrangement uses TRBV30 and TRBJ1-1; weak D call: TRBD1 (6 bases). The TCR was taken from a human donor who received a COVID-19 vaccine. CDR3 in amino acids: CAWSKPGQTNTEAFF. CDR3 DNA: TGTGCCTGGAGCAAACCCGGACAGACGAACACTGAAGCTTTCTTT.